This TCR beta chain was found in a study of T cell responses to AZD1222 COVID-19 vaccine. For the study at large: Pooling was applied to second doses at about 4 or about 12 weeks.

Findings and caveats of the study: Just 5 to 7 AZD1222 recipients tested seropositive at baseline. Two AZD1222 doses significantly raised spike-specific TCR breadth and depth over controls.

Profiling relied on immunoSEQ multiplex PCR, and the TCRdb table lists in-frame clones only, not all of them. Of 70,000 or so clones in the sample, around 90% were seen once. The CDR3 runs 14 residues. V dropped 1 base and J dropped 4 bases, with 11 bases sitting between them. CDR1 and CDR2 (germline): SGHRS, YFSETQ. Points on this clone: Its target is unknown.

The TCR was taken from an adult in good health. The material was peripheral blood, obtained on day 0 of AZD1222 vaccination. The chain combines TRBV5-1 with TRBJ1-1; tentative D call: TRBD1 (6 bases). DNA of the CDR3: TGCGCCAGCAGCTTGCAGGGGTTGTCCACTGAAGCTTTCTTT. This codes for CASSLQGLSTEAFF. Combining the CDR3 with reference TRBV5-1 and TRBJ1-1 gives the whole variable domain KAGVTQTPRYLIKTRGQQVTLSCSPISGHRSVSWYQQTPGQGLQFLFEYFSETQRNKGNFPGRFSGRQFSNSRSEMNVSTLELGDSALYLCASSLQGLSTEAFFGQGTRLTVV.